The 19 T cell receptor beta chains below come from one sample, sequenced in a study of T cells in Graves' hyperthyroidism and ophthalmopathy. The TCR beta CDR3 regions underwent amplification using RNA transcripts as the source. An initial round of RT-PCR targeting the TCR CDR3 relied on the HTBI primer set. TCRdb reanalysed the multiplex PCR reads using MiXCR and keeps one entry per CDR3 protein. The sample lists some 490,000 distinct CDR3 sequences, roughly 23% occurring once. The sample was blood. These receptors all come from a woman aged 70-85 years with Graves' ophthalmopathy.

This clonotype was detected many times. The J gene is TRBJ2-3, the V gene TRBV20-1; D possibly corresponds to TRBD2 (5 bases). Germline V gives CDR1 DFQATT, CDR2 SNEGSKA (reference sequence). CDR3 length: 16 residues. Trimming took off 6 bases at V and 2 bases at J, with 21 bases between the two ends. CDR3 sequence: CSATLGLSVDTDTQYF. DNA for the CDR3: TGCAGTGCCACCCTTGGTCTTAGCGTGGACACAGATACGCAGTATTTT.

CDR3 sequence: CASSSLSAYEQYF. The CDR3 bases are TGTGCCAGCAGCTCCCTCTCGGCCTACGAGCAGTACTTC. The chain combines TRBV7-2 with TRBJ2-7; D gene unclear. This CDR3 is 13 amino acids long. CDR1 is SGHTA, CDR2 FQGNSA, per germline. V lost 4 bases and J 2 bases, leaving 9 bases between the germline ends.

In this sample, this clonotype turned up a few times. The chain uses TRBV3-1 and TRBJ2-1; possibly TRBD1 for D (6 bases). Trimming cost V 1 base and J 9 bases, with 10 bases left between them. Germline V gene lookup returns CDR1 LGHDT and CDR2 YNNKEL (reference sequence). This CDR3 comprises 13 residues. CDR3 region: CASSQGSGVEQFF. The CDR3 DNA is TGTGCCAGCAGCCAAGGATCAGGGGTTGAGCAGTTCTTC.

As regards this clonotype: Germline is not matched at one junction end, which may reflect a read error. In DNA form, the CDR3 reads TGTGCCAACAGCGGGACTAGCGGGAGTAACGTTTACGAGCAGTACTTC. Its translation is CANSGTSGSNVYEQYF. The rearrangement links TRBV5-4 to TRBJ2-7; TRBD2 matches 14 bases. The CDR3 has 16 residues. Germline lookup yields CDR1 SGHNT and CDR2 YYREEE (reference sequence).

This clonotype appeared a few times. V usage is TRBV29-1 and J usage is TRBJ2-1; 9 nucleotides align to TRBD1. The germline V gene has CDR1 SQVTM and CDR2 ANQGSEA. V was clipped by 3 bases and J by 11 bases; unmatched bases: 11. This CDR3 spans 14 amino acids. DNA of the CDR3: TGCAGCGTTGAGTTCGGGACAGGGCGAATTAAGCAGTTCTTC. Translated, it gives CSVEFGTGRIKQFF.

The chain joins TRBV29-1 to TRBJ2-3; 8 bases fit TRBD2. Trimming cost V 5 bases and J 4 bases; bases outside gene matches: 8. Germline values: CDR1 SQVTM, CDR2 ANQGSEA. The CDR3 is 14 residues long. The CDR3 region has the DNA TGCAGCGTTAGTCACGGGAGGGGCGCAGATACGCAGTATTTT. This sequence encodes CSVSHGRGADTQYF.

This clonotype occurred a few times. The CDR3 nucleotides are TGTGCCAGTAGTATGCCTCGGGGACCTGACACAGATACGCAGTATTTT. Residues: CASSMPRGPDTDTQYF. The J gene is TRBJ2-3, the V gene TRBV19; D may match TRBD1 or TRBD2 (5 bases each). With 3 bases removed from V and 2 bases from J, the gap between germline ends came to 15 bases. Per the germline V gene, CDR1 is LNHDA and CDR2 is SQIVND (reference sequence). This CDR3 has 16 amino acids.

The V call is TRBV29-1, the J call TRBJ2-4; D is possibly TRBD1 (6 bases). Germline values: CDR1 SQVTM, CDR2 ANQGSEA. With 5 bases removed from V and 1 base from J, the gap between germline ends came to 12 bases. The CDR3 consists of 14 residues. The CDR3 is CSVRPTGAKNIQYF. CDR3 in DNA: TGCAGCGTTCGACCAACAGGGGCCAAAAACATTCAGTACTTC.

This clonotype has only a few counts. The genes are TRBV30 and TRBJ2-3; D ambiguous. The CDR3 has 12 amino acids. V was pared by 2 bases and J by 1 base, with 4 bases between. Germline V lookup: CDR1 GTSNPN, CDR2 SVGIG (reference sequence). The CDR3 protein is CAWSYGTDTQYF. The CDR3 DNA reads as TGTGCCTGGAGTTACGGCACAGATACGCAGTATTTT.

This clonotype was found a few times. This chain uses TRBV6-1 with TRBJ1-1, with 7 nucleotides matching TRBD1. This CDR3 spans 16 amino acids. The V gene's germline CDR1 is MNHNS and CDR2 SASEGT. V was clipped by 6 bases and J by 1 base; unmatched bases: 11. DNA of the CDR3: TGTGCCAGCAGCCCACGACAGGGTCTTGGGAACACTGAAGCTTTCTTT. This codes for CASSPRQGLGNTEAFF.

J is TRBJ2-4 and V is TRBV10-1; 9 positions match TRBD1. Germline values: CDR1 WNHNN, CDR2 SYGVQD (reference sequence). J lost 3 bases, V lost 0 bases, and 0 bases had no gene match. The CDR3 extends over 15 amino acids. CDR3 bases: TGCGCCAGCAGTGAGTCGACAGGGGGCAAAAACATTCAGTACTTC. It encodes CASSESTGGKNIQYF.

This clonotype has a handful of counts. The chain combines TRBV28 with TRBJ2-1; D is possibly TRBD1 (8 bases). Trimming stripped 7 bases from V and 6 bases from J, with 19 bases between. Germline V gives CDR1 MDHEN, CDR2 SYDVKM. CDR3 length: 15 residues. The CDR3 reads CASTQQGGISNEQFF. CDR3 in DNA: TGTGCCAGCACCCAACAGGGGGGGATCAGCAATGAGCAGTTCTTC.

J is TRBJ1-2 and V is TRBV20-1, with 7 bases lining up with TRBD1. Germline V gives CDR1 DFQATT, CDR2 SNEGSKA (reference sequence). CDR3 length equals 15 residues. V lost 0 bases, J lost 5 bases, and 9 bases stayed unmatched. CDR3 amino acids: CSARDTDRLRYGYTF. Here the CDR3 DNA reads TGCAGTGCTAGAGATACGGACAGGTTACGGTATGGCTACACCTTC.

This clonotype was counted ten times or more. The chain couples TRBV20-1 to TRBJ2-7; 11 bases are shared with TRBD1. The CDR3 runs to 13 residues. Germline-derived CDR1 and CDR2 are DFQATT and SNEGSKA (reference sequence). V was pared by 4 bases and J by 6 bases, with 5 bases of the junction left unmatched. The CDR3 sequence: CSATGQGVGEQYF. The CDR3 nucleotides read TGCAGTGCTACGGGACAGGGGGTCGGCGAGCAGTACTTC.

This clonotype was picked up many times. V gene TRBV12-3 or TRBV12-4 combines with J gene TRBJ1-1, with D hard to call. Trimming removed 0 bases at V and 5 bases at J, with 7 bases between. There are 13 residues in the CDR3. CDR3 sequence: CASSLAYKTEAFF. CDR3 bases: TGTGCCAGCAGTTTAGCATACAAGACTGAAGCTTTCTTT.

The chain uses TRBV19 and TRBJ2-4; D gene unclear. CDR1 and CDR2 (germline): LNHDA, SQIVND (reference sequence). Trimming cost V 1 base and J 0 bases, with 16 bases left between them. The CDR3 covers 18 residues. CDR3 sequence (DNA): TGTGCCAGTAGTATAGGGTGGAGAGGAAGAATAGCCAAAAACATTCAGTACTTC. This translates into CASSIGWRGRIAKNIQYF.

The V and J genes are TRBV4-3 and TRBJ2-2, with 12 bases identical to TRBD2. The V gene's germline CDR1 is LGHNA and CDR2 YSLEER. V was clipped by 0 bases and J by 0 bases; unmatched bases: 5. The CDR3 covers 19 residues. The CDR3 loop is CASSQEGLAGFANTGELFF. CDR3 sequence (DNA): TGCGCCAGCAGCCAAGAGGGACTAGCGGGTTTCGCGAACACCGGGGAGCTGTTTTTT.

This rearrangement joins TRBV3-1 to TRBJ2-5, with 7 bases matching TRBD2. V was clipped by 1 base and J by 2 bases; unmatched bases: 10. The V gene's germline CDR1 is LGHDT and CDR2 YNNKEL (reference sequence). The CDR3 spans 17 residues. CDR3 residues: CASSQGKTGLTQETQYF. CDR3 DNA sequence: TGTGCCAGCAGCCAAGGTAAAACGGGACTAACTCAAGAGACCCAGTACTTC.

This clonotype appeared a few times. This chain uses TRBV30 with TRBJ2-7; a possible D gene is TRBD1 (6 bases). The CDR3 spans 12 residues. Germline V gene lookup returns CDR1 GTSNPN and CDR2 SVGIG (reference sequence). V shed 4 bases and J shed 4 bases, with 11 bases lying between them. The CDR3 nucleotides read TGTGCCTGGAACAGGGAACTTTACGAGCAGTACTTC. Translation gives CAWNRELYEQYF.